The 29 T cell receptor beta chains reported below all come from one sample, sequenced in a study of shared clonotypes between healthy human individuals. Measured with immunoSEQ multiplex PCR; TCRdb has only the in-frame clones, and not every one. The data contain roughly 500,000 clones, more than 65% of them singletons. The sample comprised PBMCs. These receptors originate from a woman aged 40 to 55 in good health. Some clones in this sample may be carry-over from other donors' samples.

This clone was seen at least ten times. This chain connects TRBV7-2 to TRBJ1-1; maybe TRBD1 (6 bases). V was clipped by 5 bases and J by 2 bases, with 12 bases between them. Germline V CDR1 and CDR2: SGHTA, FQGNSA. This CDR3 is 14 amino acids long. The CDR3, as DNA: TGTGCCAGCAGCCCAGGGGCAGCAAACACTGAAGCTTTCTTT. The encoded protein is CASSPGAANTEAFF.

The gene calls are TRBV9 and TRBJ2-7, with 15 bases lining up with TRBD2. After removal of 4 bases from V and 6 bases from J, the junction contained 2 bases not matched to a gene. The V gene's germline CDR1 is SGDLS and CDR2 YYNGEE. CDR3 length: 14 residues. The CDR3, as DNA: TGTGCCAGCAGCACGGGACTAGCGGGAGGCGAGCAGTACTTC. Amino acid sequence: CASSTGLAGGEQYF.

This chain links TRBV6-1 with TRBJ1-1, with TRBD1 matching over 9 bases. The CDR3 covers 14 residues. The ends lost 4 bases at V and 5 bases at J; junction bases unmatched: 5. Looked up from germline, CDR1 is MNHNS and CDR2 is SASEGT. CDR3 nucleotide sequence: TGTGCCAGCAGTGCGGGACAGGGAATGACTGAAGCTTTCTTT. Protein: CASSAGQGMTEAFF.

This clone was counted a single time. This CDR3 reads CSVESYTPSQTEAFF. CDR3 coding DNA: TGCAGCGTTGAAAGCTACACCCCCAGTCAGACTGAAGCTTTCTTT. The chain uses TRBV29-1 and TRBJ1-1; unclear D gene. This CDR3 contains 15 residues. V was cut by 2 bases and J by 5 bases, with 18 bases left in between. CDR1 SQVTM and CDR2 ANQGSEA come from the germline V gene. Full variable domain (remainder filled in from reference TRBV29-1 and TRBJ1-1): SAVISQKPSRDICQRGTSLTIQCQVDSQVTMMFWYRQQPGQSLTLIATANQGSEATYESGFVIDKFPISRPNLTFSTLTVSNMSPEDSSIYLCSVESYTPSQTEAFFGQGTRLTVV.

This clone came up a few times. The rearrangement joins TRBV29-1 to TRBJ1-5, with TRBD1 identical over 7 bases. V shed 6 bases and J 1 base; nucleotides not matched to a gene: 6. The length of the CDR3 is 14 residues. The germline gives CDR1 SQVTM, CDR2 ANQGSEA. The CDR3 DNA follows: TGCAGCGTAGCGACAGGGACAAGCAATCAGCCCCAGCATTTT. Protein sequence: CSVATGTSNQPQHF.

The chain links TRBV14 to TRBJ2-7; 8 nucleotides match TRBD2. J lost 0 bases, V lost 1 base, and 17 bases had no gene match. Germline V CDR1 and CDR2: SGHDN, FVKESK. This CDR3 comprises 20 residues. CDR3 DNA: TGTGCCAGCAGCCAAGGCTTAGGGTCCGGGCTAGCGGGTTACTCCTACGAGCAGTACTTC. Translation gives CASSQGLGSGLAGYSYEQYF.

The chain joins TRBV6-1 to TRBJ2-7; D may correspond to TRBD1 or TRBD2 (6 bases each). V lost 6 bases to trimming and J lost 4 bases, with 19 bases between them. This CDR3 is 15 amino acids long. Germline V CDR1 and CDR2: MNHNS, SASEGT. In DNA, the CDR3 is TGTGCCAGCAGACCCTTGCGGGACAAACTTTACGAGCAGTACTTC. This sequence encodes CASRPLRDKLYEQYF.

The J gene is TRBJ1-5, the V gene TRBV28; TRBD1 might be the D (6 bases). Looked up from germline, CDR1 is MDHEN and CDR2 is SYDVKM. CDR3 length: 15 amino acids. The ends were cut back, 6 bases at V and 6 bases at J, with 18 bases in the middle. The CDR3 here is CASRPSQGLGQPQHF. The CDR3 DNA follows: TGTGCCAGCAGACCATCTCAGGGGTTGGGTCAGCCCCAGCATTTT.

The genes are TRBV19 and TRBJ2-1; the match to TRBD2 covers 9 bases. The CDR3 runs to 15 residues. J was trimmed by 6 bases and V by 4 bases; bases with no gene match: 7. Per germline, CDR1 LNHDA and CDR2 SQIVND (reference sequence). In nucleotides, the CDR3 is TGTGCCAGTAGTACTCCGGGACTAGCCATCAATGAGCAGTTCTTC. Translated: CASSTPGLAINEQFF. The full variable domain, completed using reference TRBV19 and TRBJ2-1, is DGGITQSPKYLFRKEGQNVTLSCEQNLNHDAMYWYRQDPGQGLRLIYYSQIVNDFQKGDIAEGYSVSREKKESFPLTVTSAQKNPTAFYLCASSTPGLAINEQFFGPGTRLTVL.

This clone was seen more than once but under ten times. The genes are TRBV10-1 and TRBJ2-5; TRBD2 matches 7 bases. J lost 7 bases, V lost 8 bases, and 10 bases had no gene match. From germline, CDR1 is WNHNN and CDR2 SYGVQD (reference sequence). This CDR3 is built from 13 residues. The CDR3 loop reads CASYNRGGGTQYF. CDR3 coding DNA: TGCGCCAGCTATAACAGAGGCGGGGGGACCCAGTACTTC.

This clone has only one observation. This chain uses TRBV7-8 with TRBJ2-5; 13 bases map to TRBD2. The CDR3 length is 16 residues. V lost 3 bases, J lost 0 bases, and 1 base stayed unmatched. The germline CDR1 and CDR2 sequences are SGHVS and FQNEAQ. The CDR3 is CASSLGLAGNQETQYF. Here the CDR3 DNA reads TGTGCCAGCAGCTTGGGACTAGCGGGGAACCAAGAGACCCAGTACTTC.

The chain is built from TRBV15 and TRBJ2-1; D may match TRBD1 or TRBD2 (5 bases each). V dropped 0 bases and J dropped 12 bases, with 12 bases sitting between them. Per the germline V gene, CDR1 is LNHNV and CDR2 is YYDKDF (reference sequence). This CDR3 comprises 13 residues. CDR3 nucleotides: TGTGCCACCAGCAGAGACGGGACCGAGAGGCAGTTCTTC. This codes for CATSRDGTERQFF.

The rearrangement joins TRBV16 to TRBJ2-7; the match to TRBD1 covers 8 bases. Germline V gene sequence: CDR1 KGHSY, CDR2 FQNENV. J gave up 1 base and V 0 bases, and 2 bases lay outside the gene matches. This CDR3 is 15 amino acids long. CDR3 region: CASSQSGQASYEQYF. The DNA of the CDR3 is TGTGCCAGCAGCCAATCGGGACAGGCATCCTACGAGCAGTACTTC.

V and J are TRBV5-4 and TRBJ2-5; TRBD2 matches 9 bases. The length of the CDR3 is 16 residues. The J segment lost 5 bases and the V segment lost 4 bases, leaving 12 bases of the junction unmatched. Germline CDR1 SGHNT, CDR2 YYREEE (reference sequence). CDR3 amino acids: CASSTQLAGVKETQYF. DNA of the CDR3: TGTGCCAGCAGCACCCAATTAGCGGGAGTAAAGGAGACCCAGTACTTC.

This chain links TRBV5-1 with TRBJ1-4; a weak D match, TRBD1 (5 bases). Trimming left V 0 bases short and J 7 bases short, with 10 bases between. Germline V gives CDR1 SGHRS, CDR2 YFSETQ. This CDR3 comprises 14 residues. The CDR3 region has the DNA TGCGCCAGCAGCTTGGGGCAGGGTGGTGAAAAACTGTTTTTT. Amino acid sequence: CASSLGQGGEKLFF.

The CDR3 DNA reads as TGTGCCAGCACCCTCGGAGCGGGGTCCTACAATGAGCAGTTCTTC. This codes for CASTLGAGSYNEQFF. The V gene is TRBV11-2, the J gene TRBJ2-1, with 7 bases aligning to TRBD2. The CDR3 has 15 amino acids. Looked up from germline, CDR1 is SGHAT and CDR2 is FQNNGV. The ends lost 7 bases at V and 1 base at J; junction bases unmatched: 7.

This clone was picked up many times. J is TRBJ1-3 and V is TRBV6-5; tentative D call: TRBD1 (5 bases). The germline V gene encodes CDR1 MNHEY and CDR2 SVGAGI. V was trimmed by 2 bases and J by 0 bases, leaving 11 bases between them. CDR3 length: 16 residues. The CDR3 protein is CASSYGAGSSGNTIYF. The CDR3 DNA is TGTGCCAGCAGTTACGGGGCAGGGAGCTCTGGAAACACCATATATTTT.

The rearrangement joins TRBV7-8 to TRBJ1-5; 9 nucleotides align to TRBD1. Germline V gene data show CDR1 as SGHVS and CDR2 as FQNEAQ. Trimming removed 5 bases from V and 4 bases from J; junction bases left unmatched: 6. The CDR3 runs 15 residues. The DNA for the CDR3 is TGTGCCAGCAGCCCCTTACAGGGGGCTAATCAGCCCCAGCATTTT. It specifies CASSPLQGANQPQHF.

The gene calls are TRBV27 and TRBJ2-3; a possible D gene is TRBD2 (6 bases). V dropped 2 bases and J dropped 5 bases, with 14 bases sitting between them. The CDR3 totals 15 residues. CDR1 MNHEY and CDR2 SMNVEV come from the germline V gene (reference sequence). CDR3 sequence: CASSLLGGNLDTQYF. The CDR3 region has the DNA TGTGCCAGCAGTTTACTGGGCGGGAATTTAGATACGCAGTATTTT.

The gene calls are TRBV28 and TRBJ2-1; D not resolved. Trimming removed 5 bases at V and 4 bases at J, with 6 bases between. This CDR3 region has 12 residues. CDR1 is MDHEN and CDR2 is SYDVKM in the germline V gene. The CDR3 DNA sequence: TGTGCCAGCAGTGTCGAGTACAATGAGCAGTTCTTC. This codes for CASSVEYNEQFF.

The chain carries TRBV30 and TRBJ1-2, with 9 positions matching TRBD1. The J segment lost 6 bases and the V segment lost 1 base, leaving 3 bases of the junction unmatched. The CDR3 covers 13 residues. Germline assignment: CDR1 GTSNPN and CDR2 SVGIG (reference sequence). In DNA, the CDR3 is TGTGCCTGGAGTGGGGACAGGGAGCATGGCTACACCTTC. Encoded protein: CAWSGDREHGYTF.

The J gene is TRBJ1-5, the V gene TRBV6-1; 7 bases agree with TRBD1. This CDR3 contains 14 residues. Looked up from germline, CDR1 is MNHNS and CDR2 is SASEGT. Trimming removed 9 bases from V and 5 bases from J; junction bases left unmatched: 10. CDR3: CASSPGTAYQPQHF. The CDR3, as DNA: TGTGCCAGTTCTCCCGGGACAGCCTATCAGCCCCAGCATTTT.

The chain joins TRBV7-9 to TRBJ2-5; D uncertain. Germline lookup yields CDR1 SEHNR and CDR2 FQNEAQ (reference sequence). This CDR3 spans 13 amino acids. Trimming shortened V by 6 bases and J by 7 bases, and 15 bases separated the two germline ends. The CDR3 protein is CASSSDPARTQYF. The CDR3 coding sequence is TGTGCCAGCAGTTCCGACCCAGCTCGGACCCAGTACTTC.

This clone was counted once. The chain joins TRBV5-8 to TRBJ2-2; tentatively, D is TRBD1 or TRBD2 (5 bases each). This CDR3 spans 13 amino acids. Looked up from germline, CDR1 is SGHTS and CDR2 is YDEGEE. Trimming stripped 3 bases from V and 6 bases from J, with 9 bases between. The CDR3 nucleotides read TGTGCCAGCAGCTGGGACGGGGCCGGGGAGCTGTTTTTT. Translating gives CASSWDGAGELFF.

The CDR3 DNA reads as TGTGCCAGCAGCTTTAGACTAGCGGGAGAGCGAGAGACCCAGTACTTC. Protein: CASSFRLAGERETQYF. The gene calls are TRBV11-2 and TRBJ2-5; 12 bases map to TRBD2. With V trimmed by 3 bases and J by 4 bases, 6 bases remained unmatched. Germline CDR1 reads SGHAT; CDR2 reads FQNNGV. This CDR3 is built from 16 residues.

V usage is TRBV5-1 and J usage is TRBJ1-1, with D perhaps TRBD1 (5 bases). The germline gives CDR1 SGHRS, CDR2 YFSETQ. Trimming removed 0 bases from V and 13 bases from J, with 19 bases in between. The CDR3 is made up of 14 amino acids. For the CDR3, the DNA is TGCGCCAGCAGCTTGGGGGCCCAGGGAAGTCGCGGTTTCTTT. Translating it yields CASSLGAQGSRGFF.

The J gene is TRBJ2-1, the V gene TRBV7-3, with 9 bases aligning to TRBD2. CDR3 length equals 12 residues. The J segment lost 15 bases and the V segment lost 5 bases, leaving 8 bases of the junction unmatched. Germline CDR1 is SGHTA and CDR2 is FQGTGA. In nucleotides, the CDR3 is TGTGCCAGCAGCAGGGCGGGAGGGCCTTCGTTCTTC. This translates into CASSRAGGPSFF.

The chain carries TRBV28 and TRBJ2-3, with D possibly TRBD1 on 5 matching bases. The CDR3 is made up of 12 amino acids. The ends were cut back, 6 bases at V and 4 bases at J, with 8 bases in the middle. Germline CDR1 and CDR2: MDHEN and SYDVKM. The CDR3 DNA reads TGTGCCAGCAGCCAGGGATCAGATACGCAGTATTTT. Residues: CASSQGSDTQYF.

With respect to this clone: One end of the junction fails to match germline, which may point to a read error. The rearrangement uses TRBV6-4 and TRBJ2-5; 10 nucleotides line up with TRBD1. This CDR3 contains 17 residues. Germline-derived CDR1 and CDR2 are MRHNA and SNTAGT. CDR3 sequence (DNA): TGTGCCAGCACTGACAGGGACAGGGGCCTTAGTAAGGGACCCCAGTACTTC. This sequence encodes CASTDRDRGLSKGPQYF.